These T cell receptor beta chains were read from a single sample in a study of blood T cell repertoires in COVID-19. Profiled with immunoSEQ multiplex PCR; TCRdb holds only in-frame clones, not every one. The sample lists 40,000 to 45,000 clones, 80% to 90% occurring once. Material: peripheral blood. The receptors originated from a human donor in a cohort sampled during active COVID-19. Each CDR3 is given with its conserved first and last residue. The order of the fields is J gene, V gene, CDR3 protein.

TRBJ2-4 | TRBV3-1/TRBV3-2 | CASSPGSIQYF
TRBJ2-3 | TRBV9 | CASSALGQGDTDTQYF
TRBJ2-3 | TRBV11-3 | CASSLGASTDTQYF
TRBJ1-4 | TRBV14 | CASSQDGRESNEKLFF
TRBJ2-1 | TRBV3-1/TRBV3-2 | CASSQDRGLVYNEQFF
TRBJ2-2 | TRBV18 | CASSESGGSNTGELFF
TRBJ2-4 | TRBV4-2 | CASSQEPLVLNIQYF
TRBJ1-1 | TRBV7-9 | CASSLALGAATEAFF
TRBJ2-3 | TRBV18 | CASSLAGTDTQYF
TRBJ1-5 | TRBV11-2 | CASSLDGVNQPQHF
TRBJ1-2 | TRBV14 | CASRGGTGYGYTF
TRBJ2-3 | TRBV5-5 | CASSGVSDTQYF
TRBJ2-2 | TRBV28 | CASSRLAGTGELFF
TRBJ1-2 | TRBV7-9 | CASSLGQNYGYTF
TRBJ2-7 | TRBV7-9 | CASSLPLLYEQYF
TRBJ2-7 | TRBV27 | CASKIGAATSYEQYF
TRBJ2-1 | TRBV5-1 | CASSPGGSLYNEQFF
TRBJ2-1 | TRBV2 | CASRATSGGVEQFF
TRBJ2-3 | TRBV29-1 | CSVRTGWSTDTQYF
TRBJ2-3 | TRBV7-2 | CASSLGGGVSYTQYF
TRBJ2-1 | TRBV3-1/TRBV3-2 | CASSLSRQSGSSYNEQFF
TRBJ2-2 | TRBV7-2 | CASSLPGSGELFF
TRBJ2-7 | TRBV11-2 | CASSFIRGTGKDYEQYF
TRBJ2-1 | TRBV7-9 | CASSFVTGTSIYNEQFF
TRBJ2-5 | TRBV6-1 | CASSEGSGVRGKTQYF
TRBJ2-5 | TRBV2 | CASSASGGPQETQYF
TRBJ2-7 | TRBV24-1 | CATVRVFEQYF
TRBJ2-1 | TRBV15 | CATSGQVYNEQFF
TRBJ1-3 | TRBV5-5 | CASSRDRAGNTIYF
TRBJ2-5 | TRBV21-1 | CASTTWETQYF
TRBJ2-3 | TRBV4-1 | CASSQDLAGSTDTQYF
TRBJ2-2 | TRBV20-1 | CSASSQLAGVGGELFF
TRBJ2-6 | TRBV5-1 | CASSLYGPTGANVLTF
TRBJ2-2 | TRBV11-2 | CASSPRSGAGTNTGELFF
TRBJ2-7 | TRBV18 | CASSRTQGSYEQYF
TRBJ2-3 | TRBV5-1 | CASSLGSALSYTQYF
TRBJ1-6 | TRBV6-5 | CASSQGDPLHF
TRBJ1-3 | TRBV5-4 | CASSGKDRGSGNTIYF
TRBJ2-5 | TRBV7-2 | CASSLASSGGARETQYF
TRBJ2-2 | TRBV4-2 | CASSQDRGTGGELFF
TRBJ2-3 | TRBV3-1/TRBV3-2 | CASSAMIGGDTQYF
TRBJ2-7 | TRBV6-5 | CASSYSILALQYEQYF
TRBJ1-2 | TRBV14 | CASSQGTGGYGYTF
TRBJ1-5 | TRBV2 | CASSVEGGKNQPQHF
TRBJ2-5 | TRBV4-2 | CASSLQPGSRETQYF